This TCR beta chain was obtained from a study of blood T cells in healthy people across ages. This clonotype was observed a few times. Its antigen is as yet unknown. Then a second PCR, running roughly 7 to 11 cycles, was carried out with a sample-barcoded 5' primer and a J-beta primer mix. TCRdb passed the 5' RACE reads through MiXCR, listing each CDR3 protein once. The data show about 1,800,000 distinct CDR3 sequences, under 30% seen once. The draw of peripheral blood yielded ten milliliters from each donor. Extraction yielded at least 6 micrograms of total RNA per sample. Study-wide results and caveats: When set beside aged donors, long-lived donors presented more naive CD4+ cells and higher diversity.

Between the trimmed V and J ends, which lost 8 bases and 4 bases, there was a span of 8 bases. The CDR3 is made up of 10 amino acids. CDR1 and CDR2 from the germline V gene are SQVTM and ANQGSEA. The material sequenced was blood. The TCR originated in a woman in her twenties or thirties in good health. The genes are TRBV29-1 and TRBJ2-5; D gene unclear. CDR3 nucleotides: TGCAGCTATGCCTTAGAGACCCAGTACTTC. Protein sequence: CSYALETQYF.